The 32 T cell receptor beta chains reported below all come from one sample, sequenced in a study of shared clonotypes between healthy human individuals. The table came from immunoSEQ multiplex PCR; TCRdb's copy has only in-frame clones and leaves some out. The sample consists of about 470,000 clones, roughly 77% of them appearing once. Sequenced input: PBMCs. The receptors were sampled from a woman aged 40 to 49 in good health. Some clones in this sample may be carry-over from other donors' samples.

This sequence joins TRBV9 and TRBJ1-2, with D possibly TRBD1 on 5 matching bases. Looked up from germline, CDR1 is SGDLS and CDR2 is YYNGEE. The ends were cut back, 7 bases at V and 2 bases at J, with 9 bases in the middle. The CDR3 spans 12 residues. CDR3 loop: CASARVNYGYTF. The CDR3 DNA follows: TGTGCCAGCGCCAGGGTGAACTATGGCTACACCTTC.

The J gene is TRBJ2-2, the V gene TRBV7-2; D is ambiguous. Germline CDR1 reads SGHTA; CDR2 reads FQGNSA. Trimming cost V 2 bases and J 8 bases, with 12 bases left between them. The CDR3 loop spans 14 amino acids. The CDR3 sequence: CASSLHAISGELFF. The CDR3, as DNA: TGTGCCAGCAGCTTACATGCAATTTCGGGGGAGCTGTTTTTT. The full variable domain, in which reference TRBV7-2 and TRBJ2-2 provide the parts outside the CDR3, is GAGVSQSPSNKVTEKGKDVELRCDPISGHTALYWYRQSLGQGLEFLIYFQGNSAPDKSGLPSDRFSAERTGGSVSTLTIQRTQQEDSAVYLCASSLHAISGELFFGEGSRLTVL.

This clone was counted at least ten times. The V call is TRBV9, the J call TRBJ2-2; no reliable D call. The CDR3 spans 13 residues. Trimming stripped 4 bases from V and 2 bases from J, with 6 bases between. Germline CDR1 is SGDLS and CDR2 is YYNGEE. The CDR3 here is CASSPTNTGELFF. Written as DNA, the CDR3 is TGTGCCAGCAGCCCTACAAACACCGGGGAGCTGTTTTTT.

This chain connects TRBV5-4 to TRBJ1-1, with D maybe TRBD1 (5 bases). This CDR3 is 14 amino acids long. The germline V gene has CDR1 SGHNT and CDR2 YYREEE (reference sequence). V was clipped by 3 bases and J by 5 bases, with 14 bases between them. CDR3: CASSSFRGETEAFF. For the CDR3, the DNA is TGTGCCAGCAGCTCGTTTCGGGGGGAAACTGAAGCTTTCTTT.

This clone has a handful of counts. This chain joins TRBV4-3 and TRBJ2-5; the D is unclear. V shed 0 bases and J shed 2 bases, with 13 bases lying between them. CDR3 size: 16 residues. Germline-derived CDR1 and CDR2 are LGHNA and YSLEER. The CDR3 loop is CASSQDIGGRQETQYF. CDR3 bases: TGCGCCAGCAGCCAAGATATTGGTGGCAGACAAGAGACCCAGTACTTC.

With regard to this clone: It may be a read error: a sequence one base away is much more abundant. The rearrangement uses TRBV11-2 and TRBJ2-7; unclear D gene. Trimming pared 3 bases from V and 3 bases from J, leaving 3 bases between. Germline values: CDR1 SGHAT, CDR2 FQNNGV. This CDR3 contains 11 residues. This CDR3 is CASSFDYEQYF. The DNA of the CDR3 is TGTGCCAGCAGCTTCGACTACGAGCAGTACTTC.

CDR3: CAISGRTSGNTIYF. The CDR3 DNA is TGTGCCATCAGCGGACGGACCTCTGGAAACACCATATATTTT. This chain links TRBV10-3 with TRBJ1-3; D is unclear. V lost 6 bases and J 0 bases, leaving 9 bases between the germline ends. Looked up from germline, CDR1 is ENHRY and CDR2 is SYGVKD. The CDR3 is 14 amino acids.

The chain has TRBV6-6 and TRBJ2-1; possibly TRBD2 for D (6 bases). V was pared by 5 bases and J by 3 bases, with 17 bases between. The germline CDR1 and CDR2 sequences are MNHNY and SVGAGI (reference sequence). The CDR3 totals 16 residues. CDR3 sequence: CASSTWTGGNYNEQFF. In nucleotides, the CDR3 is TGTGCCAGCAGTACCTGGACTGGCGGGAACTACAATGAGCAGTTCTTC.

There are a few counts of this clone. The chain is built from TRBV10-3 and TRBJ1-4, with 9 nucleotides matching TRBD1. The CDR3 runs to 16 residues. V trimming: 2 bases; J trimming: 7 bases; junction bases outside the gene matches: 8. Germline V gives CDR1 ENHRY, CDR2 SYGVKD. This CDR3 reads CAISEVTGTGPEKLFF. In nucleotides, the CDR3 is TGTGCCATCAGTGAGGTGACCGGGACAGGGCCTGAAAAACTGTTTTTT.

V gene TRBV5-1 combines with J gene TRBJ2-3, with TRBD2 identical over 10 bases. In germline, CDR1 is SGHRS, CDR2 YFSETQ. The ends lost 0 bases at V and 8 bases at J; junction bases unmatched: 9. CDR3 length: 16 amino acids. In DNA, the CDR3 is TGCGCCAGCAGCTTGGCCGGACTAGCGGATACTCTTACGCAGTATTTT. This gives the protein CASSLAGLADTLTQYF.

CDR3 residues: CASSQQGASYEQYF. The CDR3 DNA sequence: TGTGCCAGCAGCCAACAGGGGGCCTCCTACGAGCAGTACTTC. The rearrangement uses TRBV7-3 and TRBJ2-7; 9 bases map to TRBD1. The CDR3 spans 14 residues. Germline assignment: CDR1 SGHTA and CDR2 FQGTGA. Trimming at V came to 5 bases and at J to 0 bases, leaving 2 bases not matched to a gene.

A remark on this clone: One end of the junction is discordant with germline, which a read error may explain. The chain employs TRBV29-1 and TRBJ1-2; D possibly corresponds to TRBD1 (6 bases). The length of the CDR3 is 15 residues. Germline loops: CDR1 SQVTM, CDR2 ANQGSEA. CDR3 DNA: TGCAGCGTTGATCGGTCTACAGGGTCGAAATATGGCGACACCTTC. Residues: CSVDRSTGSKYGDTF.

V is TRBV5-6 and J is TRBJ2-2; the D is unclear. Trimming shortened V by 4 bases and J by 4 bases, and 5 bases separated the two germline ends. There are 12 residues in the CDR3. In germline, CDR1 is SGHDT, CDR2 YYEEEE. The CDR3 loop is CASSPTTGELFF. Here the CDR3 DNA reads TGTGCCAGCAGCCCAACCACCGGGGAGCTGTTTTTT.

The J gene is TRBJ2-7, the V gene TRBV7-9; D possibly corresponds to TRBD2 (5 bases). V lost 5 bases, J lost 4 bases, and 18 bases lay in between. The germline gives CDR1 SEHNR, CDR2 FQNEAQ (reference sequence). This CDR3 contains 15 residues. CDR3 residues: CASSPLPAGGYEQYF. The CDR3 DNA is TGTGCCAGCAGCCCCCTCCCGGCAGGAGGATACGAGCAGTACTTC. Filled out from reference TRBV7-9 and TRBJ2-7, the complete variable domain reads DTGVSQNPRHKITKRGQNVTFRCDPISEHNRLYWYRQTLGQGPEFLTYFQNEAQLEKSRLLSDRFSAERPKGSFSTLEIQRTEQGDSAMYLCASSPLPAGGYEQYFGPGTRLTVT.

This clone was found once. This CDR3 is also generated by other DNA sequences in the sample. The CDR3 loop is CASSEGSTDTQYF. DNA of the CDR3: TGTGCCAGCAGTGAAGGTAGCACAGATACGCAGTATTTT. This rearrangement joins TRBV2 to TRBJ2-3; D is ambiguous. V dropped 1 base and J dropped 0 bases, with 2 bases sitting between them. The CDR3 has 13 residues. Germline V gene lookup returns CDR1 SNHLY and CDR2 FYNNEI.

The CDR3: CASSDAQGREQYF. CDR3 nucleotides: TGTGCCAGTAGTGATGCGCAAGGCCGGGAGCAGTACTTC. The gene calls are TRBV19 and TRBJ2-7; D ambiguous. The CDR3 covers 13 residues. Germline V gives CDR1 LNHDA, CDR2 SQIVND (reference sequence). V lost 5 bases to trimming and J lost 7 bases, with 15 bases between them. Supplemented by reference TRBV19 and TRBJ2-7, the full variable domain reads DGGITQSPKYLFRKEGQNVTLSCEQNLNHDAMYWYRQDPGQGLRLIYYSQIVNDFQKGDIAEGYSVSREKKESFPLTVTSAQKNPTAFYLCASSDAQGREQYFGPGTRLTVT.

V gene TRBV28 combines with J gene TRBJ1-2; maybe TRBD1 (5 bases). Germline V gene sequence: CDR1 MDHEN, CDR2 SYDVKM. V was trimmed by 5 bases and J by 0 bases, leaving 22 bases between them. The CDR3 is 18 amino acids. CDR3 DNA: TGTGCCAGCAGTCCTGACCCAGGGTGGAATTTCGCTAACTATGGCTACACCTTC. Translated, it gives CASSPDPGWNFANYGYTF.

Comment on this clone: A read error may be the cause here, since a much bigger clone is one base away. The sample contains more than one DNA sequence encoding this CDR3. The CDR3 spells CASSLAGGPYNEQFF. In nucleotides, the CDR3 is TGTGCCAGCAGCTTAGCGGGAGGGCCCTACAATGAGCAGTTCTTC. V gene TRBV7-2 combines with J gene TRBJ2-1; 7 bases are a match to TRBD2. V gave up 0 bases and J gave up 2 bases; unmatched junction bases: 1. CDR1 and CDR2 (germline): SGHTA, FQGNSA. The CDR3 runs 15 residues.

Comment on this clone: This specimen includes other DNA sequences encoding the same CDR3. This rearrangement joins TRBV6-6 to TRBJ1-5; D unclear. The V gene lost 4 bases and the J gene lost 1 base, with 2 bases spanning the gap. The CDR3 has 12 amino acids. The germline gives CDR1 MNHNY, CDR2 SVGAGI (reference sequence). In DNA form, the CDR3 reads TGTGCCAGCAGTTTAAGCAATCAGCCCCAGCATTTT. Protein product: CASSLSNQPQHF.

The J gene is TRBJ2-6, the V gene TRBV5-1, with D maybe TRBD1 (7 bases). The germline V gene encodes CDR1 SGHRS and CDR2 YFSETQ. Trimming removed 4 bases at V and 4 bases at J, with 12 bases between. CDR3 length: 15 residues. This chain's CDR3 is CASSAGGGGANVLTF. CDR3 coding DNA: TGCGCCAGCAGCGCAGGGGGAGGAGGGGCCAACGTCCTGACTTTC.

The rearrangement joins TRBV11-2 to TRBJ2-2, with D hard to call. CDR1 is SGHAT, CDR2 FQNNGV, per germline. V was trimmed by 6 bases and J by 9 bases, leaving 14 bases between them. The CDR3 has 13 amino acids. The CDR3 region is CASRLIGSRELFF. Here the CDR3 DNA reads TGTGCCAGCAGACTGATAGGTAGCCGGGAGCTGTTTTTT.

This clone was seen repeatedly, ten times or more. V and J are TRBV10-3 and TRBJ2-1; TRBD2 aligns across 8 bases. With V trimmed by 10 bases and J by 5 bases, 10 bases remained unmatched. Per the germline V gene, CDR1 is ENHRY and CDR2 is SYGVKD. This CDR3 has 14 residues. CDR3 nucleotides: TGTGCCACGGCACTGACTAGCGATCACAATGAGCAGTTCTTC. Its protein is CATALTSDHNEQFF.

This rearrangement joins TRBV28 to TRBJ2-2, with 8 bases aligning to TRBD2. Germline CDR1 and CDR2: MDHEN and SYDVKM. After removal of 5 bases from V and 5 bases from J, the junction contained 1 base not matched to a gene. The CDR3 consists of 13 residues. This CDR3 reads CASSQRGTGELFF. CDR3 coding DNA: TGTGCCAGCAGTCAGCGGGGGACCGGGGAGCTGTTTTTT.

This clone was counted once. The chain joins TRBV23-1 to TRBJ2-4; 13 nucleotides line up with TRBD2. TRBV23-1 is known as an ORF, though its function is uncertain. CDR3 length: 16 amino acids. The V segment lost 10 bases and the J segment 1 base; nucleotides outside the gene matches: 7. CDR3 DNA sequence: TGCGCCAAGAGGGGGACTAGCGGGATGGCCAAAAACATTCAGTACTTC. This encodes CAKRGTSGMAKNIQYF.

The V and J genes are TRBV7-3 and TRBJ2-2; the D gene is possibly TRBD1 (6 bases). The CDR3 totals 15 residues. Trimming took 6 bases from V and 0 from J, leaving 11 bases between them. In germline, CDR1 is SGHTA, CDR2 FQGTGA. The CDR3 loop is CASRYRATNTGELFF. The CDR3 DNA reads as TGTGCCAGCAGGTACAGGGCGACGAACACCGGGGAGCTGTTTTTT.

The chain couples TRBV11-1 to TRBJ2-1; 13 bases fit TRBD2. CDR3 length: 16 residues. The trim removed 6 bases at V and 9 bases at J, leaving 11 bases unmatched. From germline, CDR1 is SGHAT and CDR2 FQDESV (reference sequence). CDR3 nucleotides: TGTGCCAGCAGATCGAGACTAGCGGGAGGCCCCGGTGAGCAGTTCTTC. It encodes CASRSRLAGGPGEQFF.

The chain is built from TRBV21-1 and TRBJ2-7; TRBD2 is the table's D call, not checked against the DNA. TRBV21-1 is listed as a pseudogene. CDR3 size: 17 residues. The CDR3 is CASSKAQMREGLHEQYF. CDR3 coding DNA: TGTGCCAGCAGCAAAGCTCAGATGAGGGAGGGCCTTCACGAGCAGTACTTC.

The chain uses TRBV5-1 and TRBJ2-1, with D uncertain. The germline V gene encodes CDR1 SGHRS and CDR2 YFSETQ. This CDR3 comprises 13 residues. Deletions cut 3 bases from V and 6 bases from J, with 10 bases between. The CDR3 region has the DNA TGCGCCAGCAGCTGGTATTTGGGCAATGAGCAGTTCTTC. It codes for CASSWYLGNEQFF.

There are a few counts of this clone. This rearrangement joins TRBV2 to TRBJ2-7; 7 bases match TRBD2. From germline, CDR1 is SNHLY and CDR2 FYNNEI. The CDR3 covers 16 residues. Trimming at V came to 6 bases and at J to 2 bases, leaving 13 bases not matched to a gene. The CDR3, as DNA: TGTGCCAGCAGGTTGAGTGAGCGGGATCAAACCTACGAGCAGTACTTC. It translates to CASRLSERDQTYEQYF.

CDR3 sequence reads: CASSPGGYWWRDPTDTQYF. The CDR3 DNA follows: TGTGCCAGCTCACCCGGGGGGTACTGGTGGCGGGACCCCACAGATACGCAGTATTTT. The chain links TRBV18 to TRBJ2-3, with 7 bases identical to TRBD2. From germline, CDR1 is KGHSH and CDR2 LQKENI. The CDR3 sequence is 19 residues long. V gave up 3 bases and J gave up 2 bases; unmatched junction bases: 17.

This clone came up once. Other DNA sequences in the sample encode the same CDR3. The chain employs TRBV7-9 and TRBJ2-1; D gene ambiguous. This CDR3 is 14 amino acids long. V dropped 0 bases and J dropped 5 bases, with 8 bases sitting between them. Germline values: CDR1 SEHNR, CDR2 FQNEAQ (reference sequence). CDR3 nucleotide sequence: TGTGCCAGCAGCTTAGCGGGCCGTGACAATGAGCAGTTCTTC. Translated, it gives CASSLAGRDNEQFF. Together with reference TRBV7-9 and TRBJ2-1, the CDR3 gives the full variable domain: DTGVSQNPRHKITKRGQNVTFRCDPISEHNRLYWYRQTLGQGPEFLTYFQNEAQLEKSRLLSDRFSAERPKGSFSTLEIQRTEQGDSAMYLCASSLAGRDNEQFFGPGTRLTVL.

The chain couples TRBV10-3 to TRBJ1-2; D not resolved. In germline, CDR1 is ENHRY, CDR2 SYGVKD. The CDR3 extends over 12 amino acids. V lost 0 bases to trimming and J lost 7 bases, with 6 bases between them. The DNA for the CDR3 is TGTGCCATCAGTGAGTCGACGGGTGGCTACACCTTC. The encoded protein is CAISESTGGYTF.